The text below deals with one TCR beta chain. The repertoire was sequenced with immunoSEQ multiplex PCR; TCRdb's copy has only in-frame clones and lacks some. In the table there are 45,000 to 50,000 clones, around 80% of which are singletons. This sample is part of a study of OX40 agonist ivuxolimab in advanced cancers. This receptor was obtained from an adult with an advanced solid tumor such as melanoma, head and neck, liver or kidney cancer. This material consisted of CD4+ or CD8+ T cells sorted from blood, taken in a trial of the OX40 agonist ivuxolimab.

CDR3 loop: CASRAAGNDFYGYTF. CDR3 bases: TGTGCCAGCAGGGCAGCAGGGAACGATTTCTATGGCTACACCTTC. The V gene is TRBV6-6, the J gene TRBJ1-2; possibly TRBD1 for D (5 bases). Germline V gives CDR1 MNHNY, CDR2 SVGAGI (reference sequence). This CDR3 is built from 15 residues. Trimming cost V 6 bases and J 4 bases, with 18 bases left between them.